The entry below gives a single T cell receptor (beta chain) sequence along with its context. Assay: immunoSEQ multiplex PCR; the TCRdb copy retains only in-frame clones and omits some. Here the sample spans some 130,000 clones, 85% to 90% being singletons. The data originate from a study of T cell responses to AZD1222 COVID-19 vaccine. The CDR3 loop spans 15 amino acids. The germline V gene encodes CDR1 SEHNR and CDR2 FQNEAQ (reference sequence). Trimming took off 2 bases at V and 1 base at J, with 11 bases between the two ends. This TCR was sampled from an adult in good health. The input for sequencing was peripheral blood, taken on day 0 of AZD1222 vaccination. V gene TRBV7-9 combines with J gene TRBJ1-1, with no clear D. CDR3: CASSLSGARNTEAFF. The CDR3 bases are TGTGCCAGCAGCTTAAGTGGAGCCAGGAACACTGAAGCTTTCTTT.